The subject of this entry is one TCR beta chain. What it recognizes is unknown. CDR1 and CDR2 from the germline V gene are PRHDT and FYEKMQ (reference sequence). CDR3 size: 14 residues. V was pared by 11 bases and J by 0 bases, with 15 bases between. The table came from immunoSEQ multiplex PCR; TCRdb's copy has only in-frame clones and leaves some out. In the table there are 20,000 or so clones, 80% of which are singletons. Time point defined: cycle 4 day 1 (C4D1), after 6 weeks of nivolumab. After autologous stem cell transplantation all patients relapsed, and prior brentuximab vedotin exposure differed between cohorts. The data stem from a study of PD-1 blockade in classical Hodgkin lymphoma. Findings of the study overall: Those starting nivolumab under 1 year post-ASCT were excluded.

Sequencing used peripheral blood mononuclear cells (PBMCs), obtained before the fourth cycle of nivolumab. V gene TRBV13 combines with J gene TRBJ2-3, with D unresolved. The TCR sequence derives from a human donor with classical Hodgkin lymphoma. CDR3 in DNA: TGTGCCGCAGGTCAGAGCCGTAGCACAGATACGCAGTATTTT. This gives the protein CAAGQSRSTDTQYF.